These 5 T cell receptor beta chains originate from one sample sequenced in a study of blood T cell repertoires in COVID-19. Sequencing was performed with immunoSEQ multiplex PCR; in TCRdb, only in-frame clones are kept and a portion is missing. Among about 240,000 clones listed, approximately 90% were seen once. The sequencing sample was made of PBMCs or T cells enriched from blood (not recorded which). The source is a woman in her 30s who had recovered from COVID-19.

J is TRBJ1-2 and V is TRBV27; D possibly corresponds to TRBD1 (5 bases). V was trimmed by 6 bases and J by 7 bases, leaving 15 bases between them. Germline V lookup: CDR1 MNHEY, CDR2 SMNVEV (reference sequence). The CDR3 contains 13 residues. The CDR3 reads CASSPYDRSGYTF. CDR3 bases: TGTGCCAGCAGCCCCTATGACAGATCTGGCTACACCTTC.

The chain carries TRBV7-3 and TRBJ2-1, with D tentatively TRBD1 (5 bases). The CDR3 extends over 14 amino acids. Trimming cost V 4 bases and J 9 bases, with 16 bases left between them. The germline gives CDR1 SGHTA, CDR2 FQGTGA. CDR3 nucleotides: TGTGCCAGCAGCTCTTCAGGGTTAAGGGGTGAGCAGTTCTTC. The encoded protein is CASSSSGLRGEQFF.

The J gene is TRBJ1-2, the V gene TRBV19; D gene uncertain. Germline assignment: CDR1 LNHDA and CDR2 SQIVND (reference sequence). The CDR3 is made up of 13 amino acids. V gave up 2 bases and J gave up 8 bases, with 12 bases separating them. CDR3 nucleotides: TGTGCCAGTAGTATAACTCAAGAACGGGGCTACACCTTC. This sequence encodes CASSITQERGYTF.

The genes are TRBV7-8 and TRBJ1-5; 8 nucleotides match TRBD1. The CDR3 is 15 amino acids. The V gene end was trimmed by 5 bases and the J gene end by 6 bases; junction bases not matched to a gene: 9. Per germline, CDR1 SGHVS and CDR2 FQNEAQ. The DNA for the CDR3 is TGTGCCAGCAGCCGAGACAGGGGTAGGGGTCAGCCCCAGCATTTT. Amino acid sequence: CASSRDRGRGQPQHF. The whole variable domain, filled in from reference TRBV7-8 and TRBJ1-5, reads GAGVSQSPRYKVAKRGQDVALRCDPISGHVSLFWYQQALGQGPEFLTYFQNEAQLDKSGLPSDRFFAERPEGSVSTLKIQRTQQEDSAVYLCASSRDRGRGQPQHFGDGTRLSIL.

The chain joins TRBV7-3 to TRBJ2-2; 13 bases fit TRBD2. V lost 6 bases to trimming and J lost 4 bases; unmatched junction nucleotides: 8. Germline-derived CDR1 and CDR2 are SGHTA and FQGTGA. The CDR3 contains 17 residues. This chain's CDR3 is CASSRLAGGLGTGELFF. The DNA of the CDR3 is TGTGCCAGCAGTCGACTAGCGGGAGGCCTTGGCACCGGGGAGCTGTTTTTT.